This TCR beta chain was sequenced during a study of PD-1 blockade in mismatch repair-deficient tumors. Across the study: Patients had 12 mismatch repair-deficient cancer types, all previously treated and progressing. Notes on the study in general: After pembrolizumab, tumor-resident clones rose rapidly, then generally contracted before radiologic responses.

V was cut by 6 bases and J by 3 bases, with 12 bases left in between. Germline loops: CDR1 MNHEY, CDR2 SVGAGI. This CDR3 spans 13 amino acids. This clone appeared a few times. The antigen remains unidentified. TCRdb's table, derived via immunoSEQ multiplex PCR, lists solely in-frame clones and lacks some. The sample carries under 150,000 clones, approximately 86% recorded once. Mismatch repair deficiency was confirmed in all patients, by PCR or immunohistochemistry. Three pembrolizumab responders had their TCRs sequenced. The clonotype comes from an adult with mismatch repair-deficient cancer. This chain links TRBV6-5 with TRBJ2-7; the D gene could be TRBD1 or TRBD2 (5 bases each). The sequences come from peripheral blood, collected 44 weeks after starting pembrolizumab. This chain's CDR3 is CASRPGTNYEQYF. For the CDR3, the DNA is TGTGCCAGCAGACCCGGGACCAACTACGAGCAGTACTTC.